The 2 T cell receptor beta chains below were found in one sample sequenced in a study of shared clonotypes between healthy human individuals. Clones were sequenced by immunoSEQ multiplex PCR, and TCRdb holds only the in-frame ones, with some missing. The sample contains approximately 2.5 million clones, about 92% of which appear only once. Material: naive CD4+ T cells sorted from blood. The subset is: CD45RA+ positively selected. The receptors were sampled from a man younger than 30 in good health.

This chain links TRBV18 with TRBJ1-1; 8 nucleotides line up with TRBD1. The CDR3 loop spans 16 amino acids. The V segment lost 3 bases and the J segment 1 base; nucleotides outside the gene matches: 7. Germline V gene data show CDR1 as KGHSH and CDR2 as LQKENI. This CDR3 is CASSPTGQGPNTEAFF. In DNA, the CDR3 is TGTGCCAGCTCACCGACCGGACAGGGACCGAACACTGAAGCTTTCTTT. Full variable domain (outside the CDR3, taken from reference TRBV18 and TRBJ1-1): NAGVMQNPRHLVRRRGQEARLRCSPMKGHSHVYWYRQLPEEGLKFMVYLQKENIIDESGMPKERFSAEFPKEGPSILRIQQVVRGDSAAYFCASSPTGQGPNTEAFFGQGTRLTVV.

The chain has TRBV5-6 and TRBJ2-7, with D perhaps being TRBD1 or TRBD2 (5 bases each). CDR1 SGHDT and CDR2 YYEEEE come from the germline V gene. The V end lost 2 bases, the J end lost 2 bases, and 14 bases lay between the germline ends. The CDR3 sequence is 15 residues long. CDR3 nucleotides: TGTGCCAGCAGCTTTCCCGGGGCTGTACCCTACGAGCAGTACTTC. It yields the protein CASSFPGAVPYEQYF.